This TCR beta chain is from a study of cytomegalovirus exposure and HLA in healthy donors. PCR primers comprised 60 Vbeta and 13 Jbeta primers. Assay used: immunoSEQ multiplex PCR; TCRdb lists only in-frame clones, some missing. The data show roughly 150,000 clones, with around 67% seen just once and around 1.6% held by the top ten. Trimming shortened V by 1 base and J by 5 bases, and 14 bases separated the two germline ends. The length of the CDR3 is 15 residues. Per germline, CDR1 SGHTA and CDR2 FQGTGA. The chain couples TRBV7-3 to TRBJ1-1, with D possibly matching TRBD1 (5 bases). This TCR was sampled from a woman aged 18-35 years in good health and CMV-seronegative. Source material: PBMCs. As DNA, the CDR3 is TGTGCCAGCAGCTTAAGCGGGACCGGCGGGACTGAAGCTTTCTTT. Amino acid sequence: CASSLSGTGGTEAFF.